Sequencing of this T cell receptor (beta chain) was carried out in a study of CD8 T cells in ankylosing spondylitis. The study's findings and limits: Certain motif variants had earlier appeared in reactive arthritis synovial fluid and blood. Disease-associated clones were CD8+ and fairly uncommon in peripheral blood.

V was clipped by 5 bases and J by 3 bases, with 13 bases between them. CDR3 length: 14 amino acids. Per germline, CDR1 SGHTA and CDR2 FQGTGA. Libraries of TCR beta came from quantitative 5'-RACE with molecular barcodes. TCRdb redid the calling of the 5' RACE reads with MiXCR, one entry per CDR3 protein. The sample lists fewer than 150,000 distinct CDR3 sequences, 6% to 8% occurring once. This clonotype has at least ten counts. Its antigen is unidentified. Input material: blood, either unsorted or a sorted T cell fraction (not recorded which). This chain connects TRBV7-3 to TRBJ1-1; D gene uncertain. This receptor was obtained from a female donor with ankylosing spondylitis or in good health (not recorded which). The CDR3 bases are TGTGCCAGCAGCCCGGGGTTTAGAGACACTGAAGCTTTCTTT. Its protein is CASSPGFRDTEAFF.